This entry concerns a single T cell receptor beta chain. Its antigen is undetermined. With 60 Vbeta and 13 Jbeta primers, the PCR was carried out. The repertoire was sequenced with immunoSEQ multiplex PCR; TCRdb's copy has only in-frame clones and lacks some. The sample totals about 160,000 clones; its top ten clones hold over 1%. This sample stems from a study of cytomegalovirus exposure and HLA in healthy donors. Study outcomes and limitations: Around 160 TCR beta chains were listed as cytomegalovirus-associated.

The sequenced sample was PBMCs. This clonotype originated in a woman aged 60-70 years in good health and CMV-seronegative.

CDR3 in amino acids: CASSVTGDTGELFF. CDR3 coding DNA: TGTGCCAGCAGCGTCACAGGGGACACCGGGGAGCTGTTTTTT. J is TRBJ2-2 and V is TRBV9; TRBD1 agrees at 7 bases. CDR1 and CDR2 from the germline V gene are SGDLS and YYNGEE. Trimming cost V 2 bases and J 3 bases; bases outside gene matches: 1. The CDR3 consists of 14 residues.